This T cell receptor beta chain was sequenced during a study of T cell responses to AZD1222 COVID-19 vaccine. Study conclusions and caveats: Seropositive status at baseline applied to only five to seven AZD1222 recipients. Donors were largely white British and mainly female; clonal diversity was possibly underestimated. Vaccination with two AZD1222 doses was followed by a rise in Spike-specific TCR breadth and depth. With dominance at 160-218 and 743-854, vaccine-associated CD4 TCRs spanned spike.

Germline V CDR1 and CDR2: KGHSY, FQNENV. This CDR3 contains 16 residues. Trimming took 4 bases from V and 4 from J; bases not matched to a gene: 10. To note about this clone: Its antigen is not identified.

Sequenced by immunoSEQ multiplex PCR; TCRdb stores in-frame clones only, minus some. The sample consists of approximately 270,000 clones, approximately 94% of them appearing once. This TCR was recovered from an adult who received the AZD1222 COVID-19 vaccine. The sequencing used peripheral blood, collected 28 days after the second AZD1222 dose. The J gene is TRBJ2-1, the V gene TRBV16; TRBD1 matches at 7 bases. CDR3 region: CASSPQQAGGYNEQFF. The CDR3 DNA follows: TGTGCCAGCAGCCCCCAGCAGGCAGGGGGTTACAATGAGCAGTTCTTC.